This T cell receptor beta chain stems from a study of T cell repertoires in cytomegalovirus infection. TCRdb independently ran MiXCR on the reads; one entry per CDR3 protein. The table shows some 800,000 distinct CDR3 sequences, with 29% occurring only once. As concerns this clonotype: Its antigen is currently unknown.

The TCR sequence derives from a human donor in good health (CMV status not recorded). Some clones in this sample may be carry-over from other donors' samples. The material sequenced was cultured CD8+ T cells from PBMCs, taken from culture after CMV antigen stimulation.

This CDR3 reads CASSNPGTSGKETQYF. The CDR3 coding sequence is TGTGCCAGCAGTAATCCCGGGACTAGCGGAAAAGAGACCCAGTACTTC. This chain links TRBV28 with TRBJ2-5; TRBD2 matches 11 bases. Germline V gene data show CDR1 as MDHEN and CDR2 as SYDVKM. The CDR3 runs 16 residues. J lost 3 bases, V lost 5 bases, and 8 bases had no gene match.